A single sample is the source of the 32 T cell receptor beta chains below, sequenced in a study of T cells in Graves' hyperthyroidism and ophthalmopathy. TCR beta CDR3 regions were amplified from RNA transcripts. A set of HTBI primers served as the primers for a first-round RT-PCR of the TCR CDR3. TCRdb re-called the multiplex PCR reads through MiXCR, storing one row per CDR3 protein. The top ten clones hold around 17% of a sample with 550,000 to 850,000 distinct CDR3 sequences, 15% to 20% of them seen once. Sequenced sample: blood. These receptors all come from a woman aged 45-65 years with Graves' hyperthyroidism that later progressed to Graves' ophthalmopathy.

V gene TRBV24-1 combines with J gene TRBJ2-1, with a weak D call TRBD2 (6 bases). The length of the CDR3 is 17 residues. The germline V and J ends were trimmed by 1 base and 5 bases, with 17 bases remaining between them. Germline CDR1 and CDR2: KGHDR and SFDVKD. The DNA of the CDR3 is TGTGCCACCAGTGATTTCCCCCGGGGGTCCGCTAACAATGAGCAGTTCTTC. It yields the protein CATSDFPRGSANNEQFF.

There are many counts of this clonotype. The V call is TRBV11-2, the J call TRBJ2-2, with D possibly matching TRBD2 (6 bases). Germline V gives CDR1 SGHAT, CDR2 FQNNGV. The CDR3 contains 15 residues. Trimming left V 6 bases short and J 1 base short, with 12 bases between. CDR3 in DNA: TGTGCCAGCAGGGGTAGACTAGAGAACACCGGGGAGCTGTTTTTT. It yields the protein CASRGRLENTGELFF.

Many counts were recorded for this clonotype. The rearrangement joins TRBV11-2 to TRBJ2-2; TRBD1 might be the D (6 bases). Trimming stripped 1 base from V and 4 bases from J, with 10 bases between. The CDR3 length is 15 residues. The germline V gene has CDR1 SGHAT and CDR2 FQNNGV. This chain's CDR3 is CASSLAQGITGELFF. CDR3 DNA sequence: TGTGCCAGCAGCTTAGCACAGGGAATCACCGGGGAGCTGTTTTTT. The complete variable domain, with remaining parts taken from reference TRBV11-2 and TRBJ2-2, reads EAGVAQSPRYKIIEKRQSVAFWCNPISGHATLYWYQQILGQGPKLLIQFQNNGVVDDSQLPKDRFSAERLKGVDSTLKIQPAKLEDSAVYLCASSLAQGITGELFFGEGSRLTVL.

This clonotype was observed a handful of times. CDR3: CASSPSGQGRTGELFF. CDR3 sequence (DNA): TGTGCCAGCAGCCCCAGCGGACAGGGTAGGACCGGGGAGCTGTTTTTT. The J gene is TRBJ2-2, the V gene TRBV7-3; TRBD1 matches at 8 bases. This CDR3 contains 16 residues. The V segment lost 5 bases and the J segment 5 bases; nucleotides outside the gene matches: 10. Germline loops: CDR1 SGHTA, CDR2 FQGTGA.

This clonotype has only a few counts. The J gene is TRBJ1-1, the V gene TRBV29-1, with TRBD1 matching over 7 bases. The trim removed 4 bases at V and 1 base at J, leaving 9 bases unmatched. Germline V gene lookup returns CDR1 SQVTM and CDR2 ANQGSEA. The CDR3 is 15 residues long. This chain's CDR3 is CSVVPGTAENTEAFF. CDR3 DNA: TGCAGCGTTGTCCCCGGGACAGCGGAGAACACTGAAGCTTTCTTT.

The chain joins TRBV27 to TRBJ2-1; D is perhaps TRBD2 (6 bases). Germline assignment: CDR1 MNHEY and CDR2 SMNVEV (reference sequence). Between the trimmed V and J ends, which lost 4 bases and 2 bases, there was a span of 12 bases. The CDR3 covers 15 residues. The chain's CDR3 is CASSSSEGPYNEQFF. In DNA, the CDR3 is TGTGCCAGCAGTTCCTCGGAGGGCCCCTACAATGAGCAGTTCTTC.

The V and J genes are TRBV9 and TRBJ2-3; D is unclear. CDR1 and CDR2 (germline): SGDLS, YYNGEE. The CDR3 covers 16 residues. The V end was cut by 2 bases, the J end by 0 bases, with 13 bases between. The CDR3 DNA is TGTGCCAGCAGCGTTCTGGACGCTCCTAGCACAGATACGCAGTATTTT. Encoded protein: CASSVLDAPSTDTQYF. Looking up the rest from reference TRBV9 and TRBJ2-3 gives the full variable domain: DSGVTQTPKHLITATGQRVTLRCSPRSGDLSVYWYQQSLDQGLQFLIQYYNGEERAKGNILERFSAQQFPDLHSELNLSSLELGDSALYFCASSVLDAPSTDTQYFGPGTRLTVL.

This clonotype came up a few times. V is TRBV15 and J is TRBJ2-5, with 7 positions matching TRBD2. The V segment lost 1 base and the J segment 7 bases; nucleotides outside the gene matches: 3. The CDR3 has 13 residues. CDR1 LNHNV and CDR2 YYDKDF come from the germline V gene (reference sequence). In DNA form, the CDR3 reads TGTGCCACCAGCAGAGCCCTAGCGGCGACCCAGTACTTC. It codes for CATSRALAATQYF.

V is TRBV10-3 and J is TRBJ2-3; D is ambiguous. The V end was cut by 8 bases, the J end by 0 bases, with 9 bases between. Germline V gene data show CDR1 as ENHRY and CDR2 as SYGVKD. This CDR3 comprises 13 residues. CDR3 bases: TGTGCCATCGGAACATTAAGCACAGATACGCAGTATTTT. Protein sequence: CAIGTLSTDTQYF.

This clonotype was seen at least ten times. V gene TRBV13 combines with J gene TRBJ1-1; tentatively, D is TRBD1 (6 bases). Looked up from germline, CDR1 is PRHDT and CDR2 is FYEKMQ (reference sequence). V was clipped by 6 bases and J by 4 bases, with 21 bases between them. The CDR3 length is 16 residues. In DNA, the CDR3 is TGTGCCAGCAGATTAACAGGGACCGACCTTCGCACTGAAGCTTTCTTT. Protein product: CASRLTGTDLRTEAFF.

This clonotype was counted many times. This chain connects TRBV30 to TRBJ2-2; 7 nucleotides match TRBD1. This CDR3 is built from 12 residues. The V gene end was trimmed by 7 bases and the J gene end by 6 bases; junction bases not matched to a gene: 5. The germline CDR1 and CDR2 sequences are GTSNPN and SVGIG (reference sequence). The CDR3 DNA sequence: TGTGCCTATAAGACAGGGCCCGGGGAGCTGTTTTTT. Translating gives CAYKTGPGELFF.

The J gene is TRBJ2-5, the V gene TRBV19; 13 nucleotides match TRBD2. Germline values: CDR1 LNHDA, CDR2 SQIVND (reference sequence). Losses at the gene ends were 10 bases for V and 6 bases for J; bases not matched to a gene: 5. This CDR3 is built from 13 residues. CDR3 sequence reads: CATTSGGAQTQYF. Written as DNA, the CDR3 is TGTGCCACCACTAGCGGGGGGGCTCAGACCCAGTACTTC.

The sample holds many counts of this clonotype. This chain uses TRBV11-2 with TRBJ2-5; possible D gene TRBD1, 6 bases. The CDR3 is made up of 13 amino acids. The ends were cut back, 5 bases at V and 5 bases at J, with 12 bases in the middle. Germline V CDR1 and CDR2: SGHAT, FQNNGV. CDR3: CASSRRGWETQYF. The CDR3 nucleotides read TGTGCCAGCAGCCGAAGGGGGTGGGAGACCCAGTACTTC.

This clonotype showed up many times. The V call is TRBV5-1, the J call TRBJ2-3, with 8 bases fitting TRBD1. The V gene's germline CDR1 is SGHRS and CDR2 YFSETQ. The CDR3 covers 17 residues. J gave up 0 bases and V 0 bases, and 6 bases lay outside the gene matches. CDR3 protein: CASSLGQGFSSTDTQYF. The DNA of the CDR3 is TGCGCCAGCAGCTTGGGACAGGGGTTCTCTAGCACAGATACGCAGTATTTT. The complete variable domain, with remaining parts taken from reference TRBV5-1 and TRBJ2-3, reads KAGVTQTPRYLIKTRGQQVTLSCSPISGHRSVSWYQQTPGQGLQFLFEYFSETQRNKGNFPGRFSGRQFSNSRSEMNVSTLELGDSALYLCASSLGQGFSSTDTQYFGPGTRLTVL.

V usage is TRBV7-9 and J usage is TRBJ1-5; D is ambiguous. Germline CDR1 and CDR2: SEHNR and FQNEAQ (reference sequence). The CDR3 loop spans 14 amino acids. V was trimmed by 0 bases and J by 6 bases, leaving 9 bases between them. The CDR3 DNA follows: TGTGCCAGCAGCTTAGCAGGGTTCGGTCAGCCCCAGCATTTT. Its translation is CASSLAGFGQPQHF. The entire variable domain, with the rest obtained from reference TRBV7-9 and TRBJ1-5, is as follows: DTGVSQNPRHKITKRGQNVTFRCDPISEHNRLYWYRQTLGQGPEFLTYFQNEAQLEKSRLLSDRFSAERPKGSFSTLEIQRTEQGDSAMYLCASSLAGFGQPQHFGDGTRLSIL.

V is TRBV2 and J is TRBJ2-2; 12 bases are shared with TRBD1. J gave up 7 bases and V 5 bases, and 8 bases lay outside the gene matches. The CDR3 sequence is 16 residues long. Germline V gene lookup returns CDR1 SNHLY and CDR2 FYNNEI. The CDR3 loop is CASSPRDRGPVGELFF. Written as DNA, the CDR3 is TGTGCCAGCAGTCCCCGGGACAGGGGGCCGGTCGGGGAGCTGTTTTTT.

The CDR3 DNA reads TGTGCCAGCAGTTACTCGAGGTTCTATAGCAATCAGCCCCAGCATTTT. Residues: CASSYSRFYSNQPQHF. This sequence joins TRBV6-2 or TRBV6-3 and TRBJ1-5; D is undetermined. The CDR3 contains 16 residues. CDR1 is MNHEY, CDR2 SVGEGT, per germline. The V end lost 0 bases, the J end lost 0 bases, and 9 bases lay between the germline ends.

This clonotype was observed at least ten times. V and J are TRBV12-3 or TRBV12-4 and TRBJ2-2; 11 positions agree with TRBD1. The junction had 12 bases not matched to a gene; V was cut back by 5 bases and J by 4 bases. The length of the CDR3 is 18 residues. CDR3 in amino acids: CASSLLPGQGGSTGELFF. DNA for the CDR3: TGTGCCAGCAGTCTACTACCGGGACAGGGGGGAAGCACCGGGGAGCTGTTTTTT.

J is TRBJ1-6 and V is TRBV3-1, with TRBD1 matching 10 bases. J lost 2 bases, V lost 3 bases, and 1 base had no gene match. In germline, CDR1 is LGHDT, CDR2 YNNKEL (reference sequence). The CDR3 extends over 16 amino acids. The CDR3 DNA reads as TGTGCCAGCAGCCACGGGACAGGGGCCTATAATTCACCCCTCCACTTT. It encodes CASSHGTGAYNSPLHF.

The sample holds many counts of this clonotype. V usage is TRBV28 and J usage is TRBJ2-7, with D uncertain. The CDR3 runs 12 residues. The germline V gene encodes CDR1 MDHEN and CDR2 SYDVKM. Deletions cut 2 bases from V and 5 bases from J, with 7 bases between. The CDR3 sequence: CASSLIPHEQYF. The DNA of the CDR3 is TGTGCCAGCAGTTTAATTCCCCACGAGCAGTACTTC.

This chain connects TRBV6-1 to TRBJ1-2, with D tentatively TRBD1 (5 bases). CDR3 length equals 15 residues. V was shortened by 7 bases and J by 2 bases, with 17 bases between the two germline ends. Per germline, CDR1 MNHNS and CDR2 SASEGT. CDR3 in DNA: TGTGCCAGCAACGTCCGGGACGGACTAAACTATGGCTACACCTTC. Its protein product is CASNVRDGLNYGYTF.

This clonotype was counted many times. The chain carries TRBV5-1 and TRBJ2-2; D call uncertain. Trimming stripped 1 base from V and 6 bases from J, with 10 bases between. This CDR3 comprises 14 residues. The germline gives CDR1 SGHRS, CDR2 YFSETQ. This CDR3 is CASSLLVDAGELFF. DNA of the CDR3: TGCGCCAGCAGCTTGCTGGTAGACGCCGGGGAGCTGTTTTTT.

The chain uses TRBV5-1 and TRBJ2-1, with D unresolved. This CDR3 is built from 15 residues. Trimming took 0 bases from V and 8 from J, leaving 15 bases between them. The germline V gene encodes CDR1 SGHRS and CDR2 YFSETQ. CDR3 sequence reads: CASSLEGQGVDEQFF. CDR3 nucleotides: TGCGCCAGCAGCTTGGAGGGTCAAGGTGTGGATGAGCAGTTCTTC.

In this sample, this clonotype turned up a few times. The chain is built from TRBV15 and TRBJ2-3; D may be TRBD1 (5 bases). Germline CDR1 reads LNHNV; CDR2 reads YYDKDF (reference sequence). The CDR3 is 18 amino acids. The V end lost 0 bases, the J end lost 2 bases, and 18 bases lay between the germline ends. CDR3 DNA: TGTGCCACCAGCAGAGATATTGCGCAGGGCGAATTCACAGATACGCAGTATTTT. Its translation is CATSRDIAQGEFTDTQYF.

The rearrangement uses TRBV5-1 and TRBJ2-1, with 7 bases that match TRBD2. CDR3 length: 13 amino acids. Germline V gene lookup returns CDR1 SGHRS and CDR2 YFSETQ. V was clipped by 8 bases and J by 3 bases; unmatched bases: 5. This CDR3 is CARGRDGYNEQFF. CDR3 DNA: TGCGCCAGAGGGAGGGACGGCTACAATGAGCAGTTCTTC.

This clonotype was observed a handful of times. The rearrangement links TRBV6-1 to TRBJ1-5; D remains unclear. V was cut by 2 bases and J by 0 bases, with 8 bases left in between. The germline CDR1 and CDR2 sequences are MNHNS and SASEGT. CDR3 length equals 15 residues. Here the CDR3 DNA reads TGTGCCAGCAGTGAATGGACCCTTAGCAATCAGCCCCAGCATTTT. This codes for CASSEWTLSNQPQHF.

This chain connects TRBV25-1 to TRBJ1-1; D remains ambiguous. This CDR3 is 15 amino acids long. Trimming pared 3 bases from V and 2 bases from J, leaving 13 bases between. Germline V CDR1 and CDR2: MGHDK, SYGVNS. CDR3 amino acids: CASSDPDGENTEAFF. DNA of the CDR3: TGTGCCAGCAGTGATCCGGACGGAGAAAACACTGAAGCTTTCTTT.

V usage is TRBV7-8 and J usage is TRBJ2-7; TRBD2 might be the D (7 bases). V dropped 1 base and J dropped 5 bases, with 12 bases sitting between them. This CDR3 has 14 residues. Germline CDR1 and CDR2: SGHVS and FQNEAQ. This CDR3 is CASSLGGGRDEQYF. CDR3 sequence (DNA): TGTGCCAGCAGCTTAGGGGGGGGCAGGGACGAGCAGTACTTC.

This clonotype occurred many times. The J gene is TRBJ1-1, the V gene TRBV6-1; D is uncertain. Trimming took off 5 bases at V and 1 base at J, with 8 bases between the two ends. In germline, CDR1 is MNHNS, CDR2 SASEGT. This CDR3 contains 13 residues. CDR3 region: CASSTDGNTEAFF. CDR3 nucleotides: TGTGCCAGCAGTACCGACGGGAACACTGAAGCTTTCTTT.

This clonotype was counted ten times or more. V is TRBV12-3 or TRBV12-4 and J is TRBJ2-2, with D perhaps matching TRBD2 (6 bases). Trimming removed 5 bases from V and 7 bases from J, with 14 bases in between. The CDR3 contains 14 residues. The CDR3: CASSQGLEGGELFF. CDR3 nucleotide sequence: TGTGCCAGCAGTCAGGGACTGGAGGGCGGGGAGCTGTTTTTT.

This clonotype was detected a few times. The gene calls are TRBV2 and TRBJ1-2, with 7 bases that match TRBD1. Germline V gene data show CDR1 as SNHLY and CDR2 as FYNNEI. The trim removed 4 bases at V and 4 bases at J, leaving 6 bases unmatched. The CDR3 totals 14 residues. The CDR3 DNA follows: TGTGCCAGCAGTGGTACAGGGGTGGTCTATGGCTACACCTTC. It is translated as CASSGTGVVYGYTF. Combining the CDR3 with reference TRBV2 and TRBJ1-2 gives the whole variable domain EPEVTQTPSHQVTQMGQEVILRCVPISNHLYFYWYRQILGQKVEFLVSFYNNEISEKSEIFDDQFSVERPDGSNFTLKIRSTKLEDSAMYFCASSGTGVVYGYTFGSGTRLTVV.

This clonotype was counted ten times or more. The CDR3 region is CASRVDSNYGYTF. DNA for the CDR3: TGTGCCAGCAGAGTCGACAGTAACTATGGCTACACCTTC. This chain connects TRBV6-2 or TRBV6-3 to TRBJ1-2; a weak D match, TRBD1 (5 bases). Germline V gene lookup returns CDR1 MNHEY and CDR2 SVGEGT. V lost 6 bases to trimming and J lost 1 base, with 9 bases between them. The CDR3 runs to 13 residues.